The 25 T cell receptor beta chains reported below all come from one sample, sequenced in a study of technical replicates of blood from a few donors (dated by TCRdb to 2016 to 2017). Library prep was done by the immunoSEQ multiplex PCR assay. The source is immuneACCESS, and TCRdb retained only in-frame sequences with V and J called. Part of the clones is not carried over; for the studies checked, unresolved V genes explain less than half of this, and the remainder is unexplained. The sample table contains around 90,000 clones; only one count was recorded for about 93% of them. Together, the top ten hold over 0.2% of the sample. The specimen was T cells isolated from PBMCs. These receptors originate from a human donor in good health.

The CDR3 here is CAWSISGEGEQFF. In DNA form, the CDR3 reads TGTGCCTGGAGTATCTCGGGGGAGGGGGAGCAGTTCTTC. The chain joins TRBV30 to TRBJ2-1; 7 nucleotides agree with TRBD2. This CDR3 region has 13 residues. V lost 2 bases, J lost 10 bases, and 8 bases stayed unmatched. Germline-derived CDR1 and CDR2 are GTSNPN and SVGIG (reference sequence).

The chain employs TRBV28 and TRBJ2-7, with 11 nucleotides matching TRBD2. Germline lookup yields CDR1 MDHEN and CDR2 SYDVKM. V trimming: 5 bases; J trimming: 3 bases; junction bases outside the gene matches: 3. The CDR3 runs to 14 residues. CDR3 sequence reads: CASSTLAGDYEQYF. The CDR3 region has the DNA TGTGCCAGCAGTACACTAGCGGGAGACTACGAGCAGTACTTC.

The V call is TRBV19, the J call TRBJ1-5; 9 nucleotides agree with TRBD1. The trim removed 1 base at V and 5 bases at J, leaving 3 bases unmatched. CDR1 and CDR2 (germline): LNHDA, SQIVND (reference sequence). The CDR3 consists of 15 residues. This chain's CDR3 is CASSIVGTGHQPQHF. The CDR3 DNA sequence: TGTGCCAGTAGTATAGTTGGGACAGGGCATCAGCCCCAGCATTTT.

In nucleotides, the CDR3 is TGTGCCAGCAGTACGGACTGGGAGCAGTACTTC. Translation gives CASSTDWEQYF. The chain couples TRBV28 to TRBJ2-7; D is perhaps TRBD2 (5 bases). The germline V and J ends were trimmed by 5 bases and 7 bases, with 9 bases remaining between them. Germline loops: CDR1 MDHEN, CDR2 SYDVKM. The CDR3 extends over 11 amino acids.

This clone was detected a few times. The J gene is TRBJ2-7, the V gene TRBV9; no firm D call. CDR3 length equals 14 residues. Germline CDR1 is SGDLS and CDR2 is YYNGEE. V lost 0 bases to trimming and J lost 1 base, with 8 bases between them. DNA for the CDR3: TGTGCCAGCAGCGTAGATCCAACTTCCTACGAGCAGTACTTC. Residues: CASSVDPTSYEQYF.

About this clone: Its ends do not fully match the called genes, so a read error is possible. This sequence joins TRBV23-1 and TRBJ2-3; D uncertain. TRBV23-1 is flagged as an ORF with uncertain function. The CDR3 sequence is 9 residues long. In DNA form, the CDR3 reads TGCGCCAGCCACCCCCGCGTGAATTTT. This codes for CASHPRVNF.

The chain carries TRBV7-8 and TRBJ2-7; TRBD1 agrees at 7 bases. The CDR3 covers 14 residues. Germline V gene sequence: CDR1 SGHVS, CDR2 FQNEAQ. With V trimmed by 4 bases and J by 2 bases, 5 bases remained unmatched. The CDR3 loop is CASSYDRVPYEQYF. CDR3 nucleotides: TGTGCCAGCAGCTACGACAGGGTCCCCTACGAGCAGTACTTC.

This chain connects TRBV5-1 to TRBJ2-3; 8 bases fit TRBD2. J gave up 2 bases and V 0 bases, and 5 bases lay outside the gene matches. Germline values: CDR1 SGHRS, CDR2 YFSETQ. This CDR3 has 16 amino acids. The CDR3 DNA follows: TGCGCCAGCAGCTTGGGAGCGGGGGCAACCACAGATACGCAGTATTTT. The encoded protein is CASSLGAGATTDTQYF.

The rearrangement joins TRBV6-1 to TRBJ2-2, with unresolved D. The CDR3 covers 14 residues. The V and J ends lost 3 bases and 2 bases respectively, with 7 bases between them. From germline, CDR1 is MNHNS and CDR2 SASEGT. Written as DNA, the CDR3 is TGTGCCAGCAGTGATTTCAGTAACACCGGGGAGCTGTTTTTT. Its translation: CASSDFSNTGELFF.

Here the CDR3 reads CASSENAVGTDTQYF. CDR3 in DNA: TGTGCCAGCAGTGAGAATGCGGTAGGCACAGATACGCAGTATTTT. The genes are TRBV6-4 and TRBJ2-3, with D hard to call. Trimming shortened V by 3 bases and J by 1 base, and 11 bases separated the two germline ends. This CDR3 region has 15 residues. Germline V CDR1 and CDR2: MRHNA, SNTAGT.

The chain has TRBV11-3 and TRBJ2-7; 8 bases are a match to TRBD1. This CDR3 has 16 amino acids. The germline V gene encodes CDR1 SGHNT and CDR2 YENEEA. Trimming took 5 bases from V and 3 from J; bases not matched to a gene: 12. CDR3: CASSRGTGTKNYEQYF. As DNA, the CDR3 is TGTGCCAGCAGCCGGGGGACAGGAACGAAAAACTACGAGCAGTACTTC.

The DNA of the CDR3 is TGTGCCTGGAGATCAGGGGCGGGAAACACCATATATTTT. Protein product: CAWRSGAGNTIYF. V gene TRBV30 combines with J gene TRBJ1-3; D might be TRBD1 (6 bases). The ends were cut back, 3 bases at V and 4 bases at J, with 10 bases in the middle. The CDR3 runs 13 residues. Germline V gene data show CDR1 as GTSNPN and CDR2 as SVGIG (reference sequence).

J is TRBJ1-5 and V is TRBV18; D is perhaps TRBD1 (6 bases). The germline CDR1 and CDR2 sequences are KGHSH and LQKENI. The CDR3 contains 18 residues. The ends were cut back, 0 bases at V and 3 bases at J, with 18 bases in the middle. The CDR3 DNA sequence: TGTGCCAGCTCACCACCAACACAGGGAGGGGGATTCAATCAGCCCCAGCATTTT. Translated, it gives CASSPPTQGGGFNQPQHF.

The V call is TRBV2, the J call TRBJ2-1, with TRBD1 matching over 10 bases. Germline V gene lookup returns CDR1 SNHLY and CDR2 FYNNEI. The CDR3 has 14 residues. The V and J ends lost 5 bases and 10 bases, in that order; junction bases with no gene match: 8. CDR3: CASSWTGGKREQFF. The CDR3 nucleotides are TGTGCCAGCAGTTGGACAGGGGGGAAGCGGGAGCAGTTCTTC.

CDR3 protein: CASSPLTSHNTGELFF. The CDR3 nucleotides are TGCGCCAGCAGCCCATTAACTAGCCATAACACCGGGGAGCTGTTTTTT. The V call is TRBV5-1, the J call TRBJ2-2; D may be TRBD2 (6 bases). V was shortened by 4 bases and J by 2 bases, with 15 bases between the two germline ends. This CDR3 region has 16 residues. Germline V gene lookup returns CDR1 SGHRS and CDR2 YFSETQ.

The V call is TRBV5-3, the J call TRBJ1-1, with TRBD1 matching 7 bases. TRBV5-3 is an ORF, with its function uncertain. The length of the CDR3 is 13 residues. The junction had 4 bases not matched to a gene; V was cut back by 2 bases and J by 6 bases. The CDR3 here is CARSLTGDPEAFF. The CDR3, as DNA: TGTGCCAGAAGCTTAACAGGGGACCCTGAAGCTTTCTTT.

The chain employs TRBV7-2 and TRBJ2-1; TRBD2 matches 12 bases. The germline V gene has CDR1 SGHTA and CDR2 FQGNSA. V shed 5 bases and J 5 bases; nucleotides not matched to a gene: 7. The CDR3 has 16 residues. In DNA form, the CDR3 reads TGTGCCAGCAGCCCCCGGACTAGCGGGGCTCACAATGAGCAGTTCTTC. Its protein is CASSPRTSGAHNEQFF.

The rearrangement uses TRBV5-8 and TRBJ2-7; possibly TRBD1 for D (6 bases). This CDR3 is 12 amino acids long. The V gene's germline CDR1 is SGHTS and CDR2 YDEGEE. The V gene lost 4 bases and the J gene lost 4 bases, with 9 bases spanning the gap. The CDR3, as DNA: TGTGCCAGCAGCCGGACAGCATACGAGCAGTACTTC. Residues: CASSRTAYEQYF.

This sequence joins TRBV4-1 and TRBJ2-3, with TRBD2 matching 7 bases. There are 14 residues in the CDR3. CDR1 is MGHRA and CDR2 is YSYEKL in the germline V gene. J lost 0 bases, V lost 4 bases, and 1 base had no gene match. CDR3 sequence reads: CASSPGLSTDTQYF. Here the CDR3 DNA reads TGCGCCAGCAGCCCGGGACTAAGCACAGATACGCAGTATTTT.

V usage is TRBV7-2 and J usage is TRBJ1-2, with 8 nucleotides matching TRBD1. From germline, CDR1 is SGHTA and CDR2 FQGNSA. V dropped 6 bases and J dropped 5; count of bases not matched to a gene: 5. The length of the CDR3 is 13 residues. CDR3 bases: TGTGCCAGCAGAAAACAGGGGGTGTATGGCTACACCTTC. Its translation is CASRKQGVYGYTF.

This clone appeared a few times. The chain uses TRBV6-5 and TRBJ2-1; TRBD2 matches 7 bases. From germline, CDR1 is MNHEY and CDR2 SVGAGI. There are 13 residues in the CDR3. V dropped 6 bases and J dropped 5; count of bases not matched to a gene: 4. CDR3 residues: CASRTSLDNEQFF. DNA of the CDR3: TGTGCCAGCAGGACTAGCCTCGACAATGAGCAGTTCTTC.

This clone came up once. The chain combines TRBV6-5 with TRBJ2-5; the match to TRBD1 covers 7 bases. The J segment lost 4 bases and the V segment lost 5 bases, leaving 7 bases of the junction unmatched. This CDR3 has 14 residues. Germline CDR1 MNHEY, CDR2 SVGAGI. In DNA, the CDR3 is TGTGCCAGCAGTACTCGAACAGGGGTAGAGACCCAGTACTTC. It codes for CASSTRTGVETQYF.

V is TRBV19 and J is TRBJ1-1, with D possibly matching TRBD1 (5 bases). Germline assignment: CDR1 LNHDA and CDR2 SQIVND (reference sequence). The CDR3 runs to 11 residues. The V gene lost 10 bases and the J gene lost 2 bases, with 8 bases spanning the gap. The CDR3 DNA reads TGTGCCACTCAGGGCAACACTGAAGCTTTCTTT. This translates into CATQGNTEAFF.

V and J are TRBV18 and TRBJ2-7; D perhaps matches TRBD2 (5 bases). Trimming removed 1 base at V and 3 bases at J, with 10 bases between. Germline V gene lookup returns CDR1 KGHSH and CDR2 LQKENI. This CDR3 has 14 residues. The chain's CDR3 is CASSPRGVNYEQYF. CDR3 DNA: TGTGCCAGCTCACCACGGGGAGTGAACTACGAGCAGTACTTC.

This chain joins TRBV5-1 and TRBJ2-3, with a weak D call TRBD2 (7 bases). The CDR3 loop spans 16 amino acids. CDR1 is SGHRS and CDR2 is YFSETQ in the germline V gene. The V and J ends lost 0 bases and 3 bases respectively, with 14 bases between them. The CDR3 spells CASSLAGGLLTDTQYF. CDR3 coding DNA: TGCGCCAGCAGCTTGGCCGGGGGGCTTCTGACAGATACGCAGTATTTT.